This T cell receptor beta chain was observed in a study of glioma-infiltrating T cells after dendritic cell vaccination. Study conclusions and caveats: Higher TCR clonality did not directly relate to longer survival.

Assay used: immunoSEQ multiplex PCR; TCRdb lists only in-frame clones, some missing. The table shows 70,000 to 100,000 clones, with about four fifths occurring only once. Time point of the sample: after dendritic cell vaccination, including at tumor progression/relapse. Blood PBMC samples: pre-vaccination, two weeks post third vaccination, and at tumor progression. This clone was seen once. Antigen specificity is unknown. The CDR3 spans 15 residues. Germline V gene data show CDR1 as MNHNY and CDR2 as SVGAGI (reference sequence). V was shortened by 1 base and J by 4 bases, with 13 bases between the two germline ends.

The TCR originated in a human donor with glioblastoma. Source: blood, taken after dendritic cell vaccination. The chain uses TRBV6-6 and TRBJ2-5; D is unresolved. This CDR3 is CASSYFAVDGETQYF. The CDR3 DNA follows: TGTGCCAGCAGTTACTTTGCGGTTGACGGAGAGACCCAGTACTTC.